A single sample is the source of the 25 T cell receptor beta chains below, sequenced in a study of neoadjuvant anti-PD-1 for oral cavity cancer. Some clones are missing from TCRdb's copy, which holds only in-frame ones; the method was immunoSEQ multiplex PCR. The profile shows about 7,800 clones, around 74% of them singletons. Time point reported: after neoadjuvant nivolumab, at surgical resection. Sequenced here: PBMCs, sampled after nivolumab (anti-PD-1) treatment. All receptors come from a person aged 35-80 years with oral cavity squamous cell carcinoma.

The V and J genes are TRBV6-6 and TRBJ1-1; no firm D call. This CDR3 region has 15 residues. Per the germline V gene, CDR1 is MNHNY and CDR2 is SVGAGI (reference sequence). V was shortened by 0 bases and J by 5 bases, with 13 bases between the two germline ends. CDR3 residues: CASSYSLGRRTEAFF. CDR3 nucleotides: TGTGCCAGCAGTTACTCTCTGGGGAGAAGGACTGAAGCTTTCTTT.

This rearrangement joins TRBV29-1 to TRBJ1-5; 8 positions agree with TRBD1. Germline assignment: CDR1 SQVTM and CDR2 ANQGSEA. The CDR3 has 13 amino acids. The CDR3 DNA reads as TGCAGTGTCGGACAGGGCGGCAATCAGCCCCAGCATTTT. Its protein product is CSVGQGGNQPQHF.

The CDR3 nucleotides read TGTGCCAGCAGCTTAGATTTTACAGGGCGGTACGAGCAGTACTTC. This sequence encodes CASSLDFTGRYEQYF. The chain joins TRBV11-2 to TRBJ2-7; TRBD1 might be the D (6 bases). CDR1 is SGHAT, CDR2 FQNNGV, per germline. The CDR3 runs to 15 residues. Trimming cost V 0 bases and J 4 bases, with 13 bases left between them. The full variable domain, rest sourced from reference TRBV11-2 and TRBJ2-7, is EAGVAQSPRYKIIEKRQSVAFWCNPISGHATLYWYQQILGQGPKLLIQFQNNGVVDDSQLPKDRFSAERLKGVDSTLKIQPAKLEDSAVYLCASSLDFTGRYEQYFGPGTRLTVT.

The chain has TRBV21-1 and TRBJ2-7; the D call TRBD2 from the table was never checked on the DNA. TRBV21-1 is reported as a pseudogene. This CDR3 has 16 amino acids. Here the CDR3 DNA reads TGTGCCAGCAGCAGCACTGCGGTCGGCCATAACTACGAGCAGTACTTC. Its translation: CASSSTAVGHNYEQYF.

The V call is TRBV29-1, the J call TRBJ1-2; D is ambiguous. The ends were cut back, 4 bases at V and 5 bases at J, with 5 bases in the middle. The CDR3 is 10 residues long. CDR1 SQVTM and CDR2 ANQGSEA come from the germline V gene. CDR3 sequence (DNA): TGCAGCGTTGCTGGTTATGGCTACACCTTC. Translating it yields CSVAGYGYTF. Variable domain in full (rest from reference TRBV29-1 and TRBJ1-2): SAVISQKPSRDICQRGTSLTIQCQVDSQVTMMFWYRQQPGQSLTLIATANQGSEATYESGFVIDKFPISRPNLTFSTLTVSNMSPEDSSIYLCSVAGYGYTFGSGTRLTVV.

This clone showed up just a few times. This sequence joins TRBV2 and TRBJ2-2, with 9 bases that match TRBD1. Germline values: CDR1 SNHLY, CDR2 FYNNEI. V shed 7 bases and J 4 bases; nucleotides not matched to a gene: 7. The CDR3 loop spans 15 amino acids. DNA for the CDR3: TGTGCCAGCATTACCGGGACAGGGACCACCGGGGAGCTGTTTTTT. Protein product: CASITGTGTTGELFF.

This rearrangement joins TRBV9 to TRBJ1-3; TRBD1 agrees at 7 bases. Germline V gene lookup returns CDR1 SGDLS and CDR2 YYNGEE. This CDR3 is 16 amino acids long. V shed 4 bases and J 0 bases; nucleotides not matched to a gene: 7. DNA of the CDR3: TGTGCCAGCAGCAAAGGAGGGGGCTACTCTGGAAACACCATATATTTT. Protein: CASSKGGGYSGNTIYF.

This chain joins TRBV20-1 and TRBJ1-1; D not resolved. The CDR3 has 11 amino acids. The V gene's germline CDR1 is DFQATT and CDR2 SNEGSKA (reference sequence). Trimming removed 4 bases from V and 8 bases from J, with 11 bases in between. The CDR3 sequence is CSAKRPGEAFF. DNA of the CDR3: TGCAGTGCTAAACGTCCTGGCGAAGCTTTCTTT.

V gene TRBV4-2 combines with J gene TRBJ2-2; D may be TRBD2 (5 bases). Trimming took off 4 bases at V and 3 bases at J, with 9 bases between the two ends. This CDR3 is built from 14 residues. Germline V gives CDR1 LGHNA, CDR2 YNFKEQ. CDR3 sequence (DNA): TGTGCCAGCAGCCGGGCCGGGGACACCGGGGAGCTGTTTTTT. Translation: CASSRAGDTGELFF.

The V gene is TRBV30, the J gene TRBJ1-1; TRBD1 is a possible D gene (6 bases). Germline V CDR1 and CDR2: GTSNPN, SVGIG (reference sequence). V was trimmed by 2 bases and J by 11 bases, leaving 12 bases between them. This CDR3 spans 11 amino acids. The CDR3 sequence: CAWSYRARAFF. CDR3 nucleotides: TGTGCCTGGAGTTACAGGGCCCGGGCTTTCTTT.

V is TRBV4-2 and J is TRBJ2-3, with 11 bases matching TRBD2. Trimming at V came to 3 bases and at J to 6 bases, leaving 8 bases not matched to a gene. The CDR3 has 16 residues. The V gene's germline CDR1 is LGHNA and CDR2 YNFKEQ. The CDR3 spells CASSQETSGVYDTQYF. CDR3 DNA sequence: TGTGCCAGCAGCCAGGAGACTAGCGGGGTATATGATACGCAGTATTTT.

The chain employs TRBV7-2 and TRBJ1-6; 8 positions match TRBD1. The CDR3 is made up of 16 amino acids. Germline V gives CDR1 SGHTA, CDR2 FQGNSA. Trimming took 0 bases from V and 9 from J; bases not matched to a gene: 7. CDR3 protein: CASSLARQGLASPLHF. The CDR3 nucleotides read TGTGCCAGCAGCTTAGCGAGACAGGGGCTTGCTTCACCCCTCCACTTT.

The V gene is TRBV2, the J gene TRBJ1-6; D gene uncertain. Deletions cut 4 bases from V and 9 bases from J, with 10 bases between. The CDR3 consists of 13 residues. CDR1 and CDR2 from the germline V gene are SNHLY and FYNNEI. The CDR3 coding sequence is TGTGCCAGCAGTGCCGATCTCATTTCACCCCTCCACTTT. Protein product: CASSADLISPLHF.

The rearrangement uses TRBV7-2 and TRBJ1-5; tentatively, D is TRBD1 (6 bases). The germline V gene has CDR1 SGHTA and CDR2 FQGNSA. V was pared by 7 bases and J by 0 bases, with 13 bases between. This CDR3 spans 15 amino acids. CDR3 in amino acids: CASTKDSYSNQPQHF. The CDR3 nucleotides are TGTGCCAGCACCAAGGACAGTTATAGCAATCAGCCCCAGCATTTT.

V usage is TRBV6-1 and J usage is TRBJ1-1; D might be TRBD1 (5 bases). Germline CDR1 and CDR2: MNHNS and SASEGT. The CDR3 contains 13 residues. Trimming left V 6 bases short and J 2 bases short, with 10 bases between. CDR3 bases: TGTGCCAGCAGAATAGACAGAAACACTGAAGCTTTCTTT. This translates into CASRIDRNTEAFF.

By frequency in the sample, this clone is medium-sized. CDR3 bases: TGTGCCAGCAGCTTAACCAGGGATGGTTCGGGGACCCAGTACTTC. The encoded protein is CASSLTRDGSGTQYF. V is TRBV7-2 and J is TRBJ2-5; tentative D call: TRBD1 (5 bases). The CDR3 has 15 amino acids. The germline V and J ends were trimmed by 2 bases and 7 bases, with 17 bases remaining between them. CDR1 is SGHTA and CDR2 is FQGNSA in the germline V gene. Full variable domain (remainder filled in from reference TRBV7-2 and TRBJ2-5): GAGVSQSPSNKVTEKGKDVELRCDPISGHTALYWYRQSLGQGLEFLIYFQGNSAPDKSGLPSDRFSAERTGGSVSTLTIQRTQQEDSAVYLCASSLTRDGSGTQYFGPGTRLLVL.

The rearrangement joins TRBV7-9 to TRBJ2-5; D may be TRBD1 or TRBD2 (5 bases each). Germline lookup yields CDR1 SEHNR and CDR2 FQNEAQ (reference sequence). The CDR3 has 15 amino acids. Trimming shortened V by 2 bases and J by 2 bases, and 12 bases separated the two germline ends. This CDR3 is CASSLRDGLQETQYF. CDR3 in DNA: TGTGCCAGCAGCTTAAGGGACGGCTTGCAAGAGACCCAGTACTTC.

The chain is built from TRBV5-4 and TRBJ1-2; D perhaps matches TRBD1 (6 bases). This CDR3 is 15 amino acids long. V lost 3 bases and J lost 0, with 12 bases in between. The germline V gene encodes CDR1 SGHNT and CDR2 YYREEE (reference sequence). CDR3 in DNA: TGTGCCAGCAGCTCCCGACAGGCGTCTAACTATGGCTACACCTTC. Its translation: CASSSRQASNYGYTF.

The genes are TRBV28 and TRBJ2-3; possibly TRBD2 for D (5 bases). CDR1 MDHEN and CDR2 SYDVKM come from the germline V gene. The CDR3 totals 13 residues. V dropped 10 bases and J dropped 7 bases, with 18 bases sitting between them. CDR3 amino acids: CATPGGPGNTQYF. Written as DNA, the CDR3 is TGTGCCACCCCAGGTGGCCCCGGGAATACGCAGTATTTT. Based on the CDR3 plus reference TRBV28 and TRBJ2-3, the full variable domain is DVKVTQSSRYLVKRTGEKVFLECVQDMDHENMFWYRQDPGLGLRLIYFSYDVKMKEKGDIPEGYSVSREKKERFSLILESASTNQTSMYLCATPGGPGNTQYFGPGTRLTVL.

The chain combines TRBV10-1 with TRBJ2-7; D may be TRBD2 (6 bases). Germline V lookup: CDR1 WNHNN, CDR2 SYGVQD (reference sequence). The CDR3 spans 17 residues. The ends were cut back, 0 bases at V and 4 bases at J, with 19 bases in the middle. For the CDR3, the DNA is TGCGCCAGCAGTGAGTCCCCCCCGGGACCGGAGGGGTACGAGCAGTACTTC. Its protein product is CASSESPPGPEGYEQYF.

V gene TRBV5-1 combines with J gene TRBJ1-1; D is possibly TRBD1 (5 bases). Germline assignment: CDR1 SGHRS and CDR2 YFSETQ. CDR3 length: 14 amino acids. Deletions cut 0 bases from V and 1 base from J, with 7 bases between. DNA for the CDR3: TGCGCCAGCAGCTTGGACAGGAGGAACACTGAAGCTTTCTTT. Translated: CASSLDRRNTEAFF.

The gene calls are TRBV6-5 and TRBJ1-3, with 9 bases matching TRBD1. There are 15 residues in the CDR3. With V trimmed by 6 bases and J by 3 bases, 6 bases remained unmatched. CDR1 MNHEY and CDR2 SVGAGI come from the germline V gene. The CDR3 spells CASRSTGGIGNTIYF. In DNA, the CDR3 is TGTGCCAGCAGGTCCACAGGGGGCATTGGAAACACCATATATTTT.

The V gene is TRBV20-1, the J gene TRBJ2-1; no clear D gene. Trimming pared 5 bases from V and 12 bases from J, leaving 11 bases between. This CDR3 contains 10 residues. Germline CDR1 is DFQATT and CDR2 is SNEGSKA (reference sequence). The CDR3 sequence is CSALPPPQFF. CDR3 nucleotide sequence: TGCAGTGCTCTTCCCCCCCCGCAGTTCTTC.

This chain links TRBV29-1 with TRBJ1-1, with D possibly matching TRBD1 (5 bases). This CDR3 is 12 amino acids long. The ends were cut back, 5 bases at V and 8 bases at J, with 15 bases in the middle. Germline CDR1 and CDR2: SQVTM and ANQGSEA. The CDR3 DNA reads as TGCAGCGTTTCCCGGGCGGGGCGGGAAGCTTTCTTT. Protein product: CSVSRAGREAFF. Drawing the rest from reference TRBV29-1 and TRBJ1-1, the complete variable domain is SAVISQKPSRDICQRGTSLTIQCQVDSQVTMMFWYRQQPGQSLTLIATANQGSEATYESGFVIDKFPISRPNLTFSTLTVSNMSPEDSSIYLCSVSRAGREAFFGQGTRLTVV.

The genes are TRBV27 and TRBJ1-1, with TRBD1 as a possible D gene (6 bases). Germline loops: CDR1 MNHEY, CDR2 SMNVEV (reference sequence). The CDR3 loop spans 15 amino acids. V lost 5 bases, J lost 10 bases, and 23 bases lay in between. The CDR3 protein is CASSPSWGGEVGAFF. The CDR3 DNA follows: TGTGCCAGCAGTCCGTCCTGGGGGGGCGAAGTAGGAGCTTTCTTT.